The sequence of this T cell receptor beta chain was determined in a study of breast tumors, draining lymph nodes, adjacent tissues. Study results and caveats: Tumor T cell lymph node origin was a supported hypothesis, not proven. Tumor repertoires ranked between lymph nodes and nontumor tissue in diversity, with V and J gene preferences. Most tumor T cells seemingly derive from lymph node, then expand in tumor.

The lymph nodes were axillary draining lymph nodes from breast cancer patients. This clonotype came up many times. The antigen remains undetermined. One entry per CDR3 protein results from TCRdb running MiXCR on the multiplex PCR reads. Here the sample spans 200,000 to 300,000 distinct CDR3 sequences, over 30% being singletons. Sequencing was carried out using axillary lymph node tissue. This clonotype was obtained from a female donor with breast cancer. Some clones in this sample may be carry-over from other donors' samples.

The CDR3: CASSLLGGPNEQFF. Written as DNA, the CDR3 is TGTGCCAGCAGCTTACTGGGAGGGCCGAATGAGCAGTTCTTC. The rearrangement links TRBV5-8 to TRBJ2-1, with 7 bases matching TRBD2. CDR3 length: 14 residues. The V and J ends lost 2 bases and 7 bases, in that order; junction bases with no gene match: 6. Per germline, CDR1 SGHTS and CDR2 YDEGEE.